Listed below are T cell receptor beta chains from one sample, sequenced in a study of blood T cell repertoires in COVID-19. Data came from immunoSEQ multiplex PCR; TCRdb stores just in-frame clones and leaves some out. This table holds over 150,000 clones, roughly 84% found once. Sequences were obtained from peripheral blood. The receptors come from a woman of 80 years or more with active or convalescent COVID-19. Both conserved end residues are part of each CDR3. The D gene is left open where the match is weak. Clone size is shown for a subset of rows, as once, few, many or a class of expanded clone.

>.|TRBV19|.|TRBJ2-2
CASREQGNTGELFF
TGTGCCAGTCGAGAACAGGGGAACACCGGGGAGCTGTTTTTT
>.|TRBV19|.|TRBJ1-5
CASSRDNQPQHF
TGTGCCAGTAGCAGGGACAATCAGCCCCAGCATTTT
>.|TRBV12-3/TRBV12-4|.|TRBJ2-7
CASRGTSSYEQYF
TGTGCCAGCAGGGGGACTTCCTCCTACGAGCAGTACTTC
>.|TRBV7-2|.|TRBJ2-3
CASSGTRASTDTQYF
TGTGCCAGCAGCGGTACTAGGGCTAGCACAGATACGCAGTATTTT
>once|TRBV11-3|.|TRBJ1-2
CASSPDSYGYTF
TGTGCCAGCAGCCCCGACAGCTATGGCTACACCTTC
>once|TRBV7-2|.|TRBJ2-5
CASSFVAEETQYF
TGTGCCAGCAGCTTTGTAGCGGAAGAGACCCAGTACTTC
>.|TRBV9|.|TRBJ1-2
CASSVDGNYGYTF
TGTGCCAGCAGCGTAGACGGGAACTATGGCTACACCTTC
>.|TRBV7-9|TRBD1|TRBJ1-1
CASSFGGGEGTEAFF
TGTGCCAGCAGCTTTGGAGGGGGCGAAGGCACTGAAGCTTTCTTT
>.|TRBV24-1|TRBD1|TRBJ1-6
CATIPGQGAVGPYNSPLHF
TGTGCCACCATTCCGGGACAGGGGGCTGTCGGGCCCTATAATTCACCCCTCCACTTT
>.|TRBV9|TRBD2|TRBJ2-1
CASSPRYGPGGLGDEQFF
TGTGCCAGCAGCCCCCGGTACGGACCGGGGGGACTCGGCGATGAGCAGTTCTTC
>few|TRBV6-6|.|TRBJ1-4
CASSPDRPSASTNEKLFF
TGTGCCAGCAGTCCCGACAGGCCCTCCGCTTCAACTAATGAAAAACTGTTTTTT
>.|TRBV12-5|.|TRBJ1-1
CASGLPPGPEAFF
TGTGCTAGTGGTTTGCCGCCAGGGCCTGAAGCTTTCTTT
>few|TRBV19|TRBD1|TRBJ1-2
CATNPPGQGVGGYTF
TGTGCCACCAATCCTCCGGGACAGGGGGTCGGTGGCTACACCTTC
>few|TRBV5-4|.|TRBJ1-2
CASSFENRGYTF
TGTGCCAGCAGCTTTGAGAATCGCGGCTACACCTTC
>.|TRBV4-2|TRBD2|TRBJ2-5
CASRRGGTQETQYF
TGTGCCAGCAGGCGGGGGGGAACCCAAGAGACCCAGTACTTC
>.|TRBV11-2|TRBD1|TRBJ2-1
CASSPREKLGQGRPNEQFF
TGTGCCAGCAGCCCTAGAGAGAAATTAGGACAGGGGCGTCCCAATGAGCAGTTCTTC
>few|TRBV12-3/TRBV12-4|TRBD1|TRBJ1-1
CASRGQGNTEAFF
TGTGCCAGCAGAGGACAGGGGAACACTGAAGCTTTCTTT
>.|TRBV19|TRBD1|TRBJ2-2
CASKGGFGTGELFF
TGTGCCAGTAAAGGGGGCTTTGGAACCGGGGAGCTGTTTTTT
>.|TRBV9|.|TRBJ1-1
CASSVGRKSTEAFF
TGTGCCAGCAGCGTAGGGAGGAAATCAACTGAAGCTTTCTTT
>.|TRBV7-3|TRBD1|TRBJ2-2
CASSPTGGLNTGELFF
TGTGCCAGCAGCCCGACAGGGGGCCTTAACACCGGGGAGCTGTTTTTT
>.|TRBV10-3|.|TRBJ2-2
CAISEFTRGAGELFF
TGTGCCATCAGCGAATTCACCAGGGGGGCCGGGGAGCTGTTTTTT
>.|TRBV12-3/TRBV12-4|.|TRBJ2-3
CASRAGSTDTQYF
TGTGCCAGCCGGGCGGGGAGCACAGATACGCAGTATTTT
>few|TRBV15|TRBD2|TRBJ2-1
CATSTEWTSGGRGYNEQFF
TGTGCCACCAGCACGGAATGGACTAGCGGGGGGCGAGGGTACAATGAGCAGTTCTTC
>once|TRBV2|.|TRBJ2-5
CANQAGETQYF
TGTGCCAACCAGGCGGGAGAGACCCAGTACTTC
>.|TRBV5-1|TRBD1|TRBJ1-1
CASSLGQGFTEAFF
TGCGCCAGCAGCTTGGGACAGGGTTTTACTGAAGCTTTCTTT
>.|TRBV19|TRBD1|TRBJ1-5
CASSIVGQAYSNQPQHF
TGTGCCAGTAGTATAGTGGGACAGGCTTATAGCAATCAGCCCCAGCATTTT
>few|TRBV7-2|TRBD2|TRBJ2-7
CASSLGVASGGAKGEQYF
TGTGCCAGCAGCTTAGGGGTAGCTAGCGGGGGGGCGAAGGGCGAGCAGTACTTC
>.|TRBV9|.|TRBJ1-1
CASSLGHSNTEAFF
TGTGCCAGCTCCCTCGGACACTCGAACACTGAAGCTTTCTTT
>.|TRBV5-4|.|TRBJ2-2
CASSWAGARTGELFF
TGTGCCAGCAGCTGGGCTGGGGCGAGGACCGGGGAGCTGTTTTTT
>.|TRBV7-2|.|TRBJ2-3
CATKGGGNLPDTQYF
TGTGCCACCAAAGGAGGGGGCAACCTACCAGATACGCAGTATTTT
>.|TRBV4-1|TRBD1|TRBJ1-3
CASSQQIQGAYSGNTIYF
TGCGCCAGCAGCCAACAAATCCAGGGGGCTTACTCTGGAAACACCATATATTTT
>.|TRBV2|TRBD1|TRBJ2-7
CASSPNKDRGYEQYF
TGTGCCAGCAGCCCAAACAAAGACAGGGGCTACGAGCAGTACTTC
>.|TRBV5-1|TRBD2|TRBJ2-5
CASSLEPSGGALETQYF
TGCGCCAGCAGCTTGGAGCCCAGCGGGGGGGCGTTAGAGACCCAGTACTTC
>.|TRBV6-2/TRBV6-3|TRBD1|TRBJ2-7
CASSYSSQAGGLEQYF
TGTGCCAGCAGTTACTCGAGTCAGGCAGGGGGCCTCGAGCAGTACTTC
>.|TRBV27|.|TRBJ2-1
CASSFETGYNEQFF
TGTGCCAGCAGTTTCGAAACAGGGTACAATGAGCAGTTCTTC
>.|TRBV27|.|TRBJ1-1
CASSLNRGLGEAFF
TGTGCCAGCAGTTTAAATCGAGGGCTTGGTGAAGCTTTCTTT
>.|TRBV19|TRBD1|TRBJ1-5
CASSMAGTENSNQPQHF
TGTGCCAGTAGTATGGCCGGGACAGAAAATAGCAATCAGCCCCAGCATTTT
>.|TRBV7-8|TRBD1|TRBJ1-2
CASSQTPRTGIPYGYTF
TGTGCCAGCAGCCAAACCCCAAGGACAGGCATACCCTATGGCTACACCTTC
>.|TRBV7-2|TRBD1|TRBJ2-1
CASSLVLQGTGDHNEQFF
TGTGCCAGCAGCTTAGTTCTTCAGGGGACAGGGGACCACAATGAGCAGTTCTTC
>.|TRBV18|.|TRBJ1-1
CASSPDTMNTEAFF
TGTGCCAGCTCACCCGACACCATGAACACTGAAGCTTTCTTT
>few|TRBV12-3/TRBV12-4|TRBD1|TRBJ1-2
CASSLQGVGGYTF
TGTGCCAGCAGTTTACAGGGGGTAGGTGGCTACACCTTC
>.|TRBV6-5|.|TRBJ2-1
CASSLGPPSNEQFF
TGTGCCAGCAGTTTGGGGCCCCCATCCAATGAGCAGTTCTTC
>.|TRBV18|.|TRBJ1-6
CASSPGSSYNSPLHF
TGTGCCAGCTCGCCCGGTAGCTCCTATAATTCACCCCTCCACTTT
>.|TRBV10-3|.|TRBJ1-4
CAISERGGEKLFF
TGTGCCATCAGTGAGCGGGGGGGGGAAAAACTGTTTTTT
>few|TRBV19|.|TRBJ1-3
CASSIQASSGNTIYF
TGTGCCAGTAGTATTCAAGCGAGCTCTGGAAACACCATATATTTT
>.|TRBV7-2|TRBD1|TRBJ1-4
CASSTDRGPPILFF
TGTGCCAGCAGTACCGACAGGGGTCCGCCTATACTGTTTTTT